One sample yielded the 29 T cell receptor beta chains listed below, sequenced in a study of cytomegalovirus exposure and HLA in healthy donors (TCRdb year 2017). Libraries came from the immunoSEQ multiplex PCR assay. The multiplex PCR relied on a mix of 60 forward primers for TCR Vbeta segments and 13 reverse primers for TCR Jbeta segments. Imported from immuneACCESS, the table was reduced by TCRdb to in-frame sequences with V and J called. These copies leave out some clones; in studies compared against another copy, an unresolved V gene accounts for under half, and the cause of the remainder is not known. For this sample there are 130,000 to 150,000 clones; roughly 70% appear just once. The ten largest clones add up to 4% to 5.5% of the sample. The sequenced sample consisted of PBMCs. Every receptor here comes from a man in his sixties in good health and CMV-seronegative.

The J gene is TRBJ2-7, the V gene TRBV5-6; TRBD1 agrees at 11 bases. With 5 bases clipped from V and 2 bases from J, the junction kept 3 bases outside the gene matches. CDR1 and CDR2 (germline): SGHDT, YYEEEE. The CDR3 spans 14 residues. The CDR3 region is CASRLGQGAYEQYF. For the CDR3, the DNA is TGTGCCAGCAGACTGGGACAGGGGGCCTACGAGCAGTACTTC.

The gene calls are TRBV5-4 and TRBJ1-1; 7 bases map to TRBD1. The CDR3 loop spans 15 amino acids. The germline V gene encodes CDR1 SGHNT and CDR2 YYREEE (reference sequence). Trimming removed 0 bases from V and 4 bases from J; junction bases left unmatched: 6. In nucleotides, the CDR3 is TGTGCCAGCAGCTTGGGGGGGGCAGGGGGCACTGAAGCTTTCTTT. It is translated as CASSLGGAGGTEAFF.

The rearrangement uses TRBV10-3 and TRBJ2-1; 7 bases are a match to TRBD1. Germline V CDR1 and CDR2: ENHRY, SYGVKD. CDR3 length equals 13 residues. Germline trimming cut 2 bases from V and 10 bases from J; bases unmatched to any gene: 5. This chain's CDR3 is CAISEGDRDEQFF. The CDR3, as DNA: TGTGCCATCAGTGAGGGTGACAGGGACGAGCAGTTCTTC.

This clone has a single count. This chain links TRBV5-4 with TRBJ2-3; tentatively, D is TRBD1 (6 bases). The CDR3 has 13 residues. V lost 0 bases and J 4 bases, leaving 6 bases between the germline ends. CDR1 is SGHNT, CDR2 YYREEE, per germline (reference sequence). The CDR3 nucleotides are TGTGCCAGCAGCTTGGAGGGGGCAGATACGCAGTATTTT. Its translation is CASSLEGADTQYF. The full variable domain, its missing parts supplied by reference TRBV5-4 and TRBJ2-3, is ETGVTQSPTHLIKTRGQQVTLRCSSQSGHNTVSWYQQALGQGPQFIFQYYREEENGRGNFPPRFSGLQFPNYSSELNVNALELDDSALYLCASSLEGADTQYFGPGTRLTVL.

The V call is TRBV6-5, the J call TRBJ2-1; 8 bases align to TRBD1. The CDR3 loop spans 15 amino acids. Germline CDR1 is MNHEY and CDR2 is SVGAGI. The ends lost 6 bases at V and 8 bases at J; junction bases unmatched: 12. The CDR3 DNA reads as TGTGCCAGCAGGTTACAGGGGGTGAGGTTGGATGAGCAGTTCTTC. This translates into CASRLQGVRLDEQFF.

The rearrangement uses TRBV25-1 and TRBJ2-7; TRBD2 aligns across 7 bases. V lost 3 bases, J lost 4 bases, and 6 bases stayed unmatched. CDR1 is MGHDK and CDR2 is SYGVNS in the germline V gene. The CDR3 has 14 residues. The CDR3 coding sequence is TGTGCCAGCAGTGATACGGGAGCGGGGTACGAGCAGTACTTC. Translation gives CASSDTGAGYEQYF.

The rearrangement uses TRBV19 and TRBJ1-1; no clear D. The germline V and J ends were trimmed by 6 bases and 3 bases, with 8 bases remaining between them. This CDR3 has 12 residues. Germline CDR1 is LNHDA and CDR2 is SQIVND (reference sequence). The CDR3 nucleotides are TGTGCCAGTAGCCGCTATCACACTGAAGCTTTCTTT. Amino acid sequence: CASSRYHTEAFF.

J is TRBJ2-3 and V is TRBV2, with 12 bases identical to TRBD2. Germline trimming cut 5 bases from V and 2 bases from J; bases unmatched to any gene: 2. The CDR3 has 15 amino acids. Germline V gene sequence: CDR1 SNHLY, CDR2 FYNNEI. The CDR3 DNA reads as TGTGCCAGCAGTCGGACTAGCGGGAACACAGATACGCAGTATTTT. It is translated as CASSRTSGNTDTQYF. The full variable domain, completed using reference TRBV2 and TRBJ2-3, is EPEVTQTPSHQVTQMGQEVILRCVPISNHLYFYWYRQILGQKVEFLVSFYNNEISEKSEIFDDQFSVERPDGSNFTLKIRSTKLEDSAMYFCASSRTSGNTDTQYFGPGTRLTVL.

This clone was picked up one time. The chain recombines TRBV4-1 with TRBJ1-2; a weak D match, TRBD1 (5 bases). CDR3 length equals 16 residues. Germline-derived CDR1 and CDR2 are MGHRA and YSYEKL. Trimming cost V 0 bases and J 2 bases, with 13 bases left between them. CDR3 coding DNA: TGCGCCAGCAGCCAAGATGGGGGGTTGCTAAACTATGGCTACACCTTC. Its protein product is CASSQDGGLLNYGYTF.

This CDR3 reads CASSFYQGTEAFF. For the CDR3, the DNA is TGTGCCAGCAGCTTTTACCAGGGGACTGAAGCTTTCTTT. V gene TRBV7-8 combines with J gene TRBJ1-1; a possible D gene is TRBD1 (6 bases). The CDR3 is 13 amino acids. From germline, CDR1 is SGHVS and CDR2 FQNEAQ. Trimming pared 3 bases from V and 5 bases from J, leaving 10 bases between.

This clone has only one observation. This chain links TRBV28 with TRBJ1-5; tentative D call: TRBD1 (5 bases). V lost 2 bases, J lost 4 bases, and 12 bases lay in between. CDR1 is MDHEN and CDR2 is SYDVKM in the germline V gene. The CDR3 covers 15 residues. DNA for the CDR3: TGTGCCAGCAGTTTAAGGCAGGCAGGGAATCAGCCCCAGCATTTT. Protein sequence: CASSLRQAGNQPQHF. Variable domain in full (rest from reference TRBV28 and TRBJ1-5): DVKVTQSSRYLVKRTGEKVFLECVQDMDHENMFWYRQDPGLGLRLIYFSYDVKMKEKGDIPEGYSVSREKKERFSLILESASTNQTSMYLCASSLRQAGNQPQHFGDGTRLSIL.

The chain recombines TRBV11-2 with TRBJ2-2, with a possible D match to TRBD2 (6 bases). Trimming removed 0 bases at V and 12 bases at J, with 20 bases between. Germline-derived CDR1 and CDR2 are SGHAT and FQNNGV. This CDR3 is built from 16 residues. CDR3 sequence (DNA): TGTGCCAGCAGCTTAGATCGGGCTAGCGAGAGAGCCAAGCTGTTTTTT. It specifies CASSLDRASERAKLFF.

The rearrangement joins TRBV6-1 to TRBJ2-7; 7 nucleotides match TRBD1. With 6 bases clipped from V and 3 bases from J, the junction kept 5 bases outside the gene matches. CDR3 size: 13 residues. Germline lookup yields CDR1 MNHNS and CDR2 SASEGT. In DNA, the CDR3 is TGTGCCAGCAGGCGACAGGGCGACTACGAGCAGTACTTC. Its protein is CASRRQGDYEQYF.

This chain connects TRBV5-1 to TRBJ2-7; TRBD1 aligns across 9 bases. This CDR3 is built from 14 residues. Germline CDR1 and CDR2: SGHRS and YFSETQ. With V trimmed by 5 bases and J by 4 bases, 7 bases remained unmatched. CDR3 region: CASSRDRVEYEQYF. The CDR3 DNA sequence: TGCGCCAGCAGTAGGGACAGGGTAGAGTACGAGCAGTACTTC.

V is TRBV10-3 and J is TRBJ1-5; D unclear. This CDR3 contains 17 residues. Trimming pared 5 bases from V and 1 base from J, leaving 18 bases between. Germline V lookup: CDR1 ENHRY, CDR2 SYGVKD. CDR3 DNA: TGTGCCATCAGTTCCCGCCGGGAGGAGGCAAGCAATCAGCCCCAGCATTTT. It codes for CAISSRREEASNQPQHF.

The chain uses TRBV2 and TRBJ1-1; a possible D gene is TRBD1 (5 bases). Between the trimmed V and J ends, which lost 7 bases and 4 bases, there was a span of 16 bases. CDR1 and CDR2 from the germline V gene are SNHLY and FYNNEI. CDR3 size: 14 residues. The CDR3 is CASNNGGPGTEAFF. In nucleotides, the CDR3 is TGTGCCAGCAATAACGGGGGACCGGGCACTGAAGCTTTCTTT.

The rearrangement uses TRBV11-2 and TRBJ2-3; 10 bases fit TRBD2. The CDR3 sequence is 16 residues long. The V gene end was trimmed by 5 bases and the J gene end by 3 bases; junction bases not matched to a gene: 8. Germline CDR1 SGHAT, CDR2 FQNNGV. The CDR3 coding sequence is TGTGCCAGCAGCGACATTCTAGCGGGAGCGACAGATACGCAGTATTTT. This encodes CASSDILAGATDTQYF. Looking up the rest from reference TRBV11-2 and TRBJ2-3 gives the full variable domain: EAGVAQSPRYKIIEKRQSVAFWCNPISGHATLYWYQQILGQGPKLLIQFQNNGVVDDSQLPKDRFSAERLKGVDSTLKIQPAKLEDSAVYLCASSDILAGATDTQYFGPGTRLTVL.

The chain recombines TRBV27 with TRBJ2-1; possibly TRBD2 for D (7 bases). Trimming left V 7 bases short and J 1 base short, with 20 bases between. Germline-derived CDR1 and CDR2 are MNHEY and SMNVEV (reference sequence). The CDR3 is 17 residues long. The CDR3 region has the DNA TGTGCCAGCACGCTTTATGGGGGGGGGCGATCCTACAATGAGCAGTTCTTC. Protein: CASTLYGGGRSYNEQFF.

This clone was detected only a few times. The chain carries TRBV19 and TRBJ1-2, with unresolved D. Germline values: CDR1 LNHDA, CDR2 SQIVND (reference sequence). This CDR3 region has 14 residues. The germline V and J ends were trimmed by 10 bases and 3 bases, with 18 bases remaining between them. The CDR3 DNA reads TGTGCCACCAGTATTCGTTGGGCCGACTATGGCTACACCTTC. It codes for CATSIRWADYGYTF.

The chain recombines TRBV2 with TRBJ2-7, with TRBD1 matching over 7 bases. This CDR3 contains 15 residues. CDR1 SNHLY and CDR2 FYNNEI come from the germline V gene. With V trimmed by 6 bases and J by 4 bases, 12 bases remained unmatched. The CDR3 DNA reads TGTGCCAGCAGACCGGACAGGAGACTTAATTACGAGCAGTACTTC. Residues: CASRPDRRLNYEQYF.

The genes are TRBV2 and TRBJ2-7, with 9 bases that match TRBD1. The V gene end was trimmed by 2 bases and the J gene end by 3 bases; junction bases not matched to a gene: 11. The germline CDR1 and CDR2 sequences are SNHLY and FYNNEI. The CDR3 extends over 17 amino acids. The CDR3 is CASSERVPGQGVYEQYF. The CDR3 DNA is TGTGCCAGCAGTGAAAGGGTGCCGGGACAGGGAGTCTACGAGCAGTACTTC.

This chain joins TRBV29-1 and TRBJ2-2, with D possibly matching TRBD1 (5 bases). This CDR3 region has 14 residues. The V gene's germline CDR1 is SQVTM and CDR2 ANQGSEA. V lost 5 bases to trimming and J lost 0 bases, with 10 bases between them. The CDR3 bases are TGCAGCGTTCAGGGTTTCGCGAACACCGGGGAGCTGTTTTTT. The encoded protein is CSVQGFANTGELFF.

The chain joins TRBV19 to TRBJ1-5; 11 bases are shared with TRBD1. V lost 5 bases, J lost 7 bases, and 7 bases stayed unmatched. This CDR3 is built from 15 residues. CDR1 and CDR2 from the germline V gene are LNHDA and SQIVND (reference sequence). In nucleotides, the CDR3 is TGTGCCAGTAGTGCGGACAGGGGGCTACCCCAGCCCCAGCATTTT. It translates to CASSADRGLPQPQHF. The complete variable domain, with remaining parts taken from reference TRBV19 and TRBJ1-5, reads DGGITQSPKYLFRKEGQNVTLSCEQNLNHDAMYWYRQDPGQGLRLIYYSQIVNDFQKGDIAEGYSVSREKKESFPLTVTSAQKNPTAFYLCASSADRGLPQPQHFGDGTRLSIL.

This clone was observed a single time. The chain is built from TRBV19 and TRBJ2-4; 12 positions match TRBD2. The length of the CDR3 is 17 residues. The V gene end was trimmed by 9 bases and the J gene end by 7 bases; junction bases not matched to a gene: 16. Germline V gene lookup returns CDR1 LNHDA and CDR2 SQIVND (reference sequence). The CDR3: CASTDSPSGRAGNIQYF. In DNA, the CDR3 is TGTGCCAGCACGGATAGTCCTAGCGGGAGGGCCGGCAACATTCAGTACTTC. Full variable domain (rest looked up from reference TRBV19 and TRBJ2-4): DGGITQSPKYLFRKEGQNVTLSCEQNLNHDAMYWYRQDPGQGLRLIYYSQIVNDFQKGDIAEGYSVSREKKESFPLTVTSAQKNPTAFYLCASTDSPSGRAGNIQYFGAGTRLSVL.

This chain links TRBV9 with TRBJ2-1; 10 bases map to TRBD2. From germline, CDR1 is SGDLS and CDR2 YYNGEE. After removal of 6 bases from V and 0 bases from J, the junction contained 12 bases not matched to a gene. This CDR3 contains 18 residues. In DNA form, the CDR3 reads TGTGCCAGCACCAGGACTAGCGGTATTACTAGCTCCTACAATGAGCAGTTCTTC. It yields the protein CASTRTSGITSSYNEQFF.

This clone was seen a few times. Sequence at one end of the junction differs from germline and may be a read error. The chain uses TRBV7-3 and TRBJ1-1; 8 bases match TRBD1. Germline CDR1 is SGHTA and CDR2 is FQGTGA. This CDR3 has 14 amino acids. CDR3 residues: CASSLTGGNTEAFF. Here the CDR3 DNA reads TGTGCCAGCAGCCTAACAGGGGGAAACACTGAAGCTTTCTTT.

This clone is a singleton in its sample. An end of the junction differs from the germline gene, which may be a read error. V and J are TRBV6-5 and TRBJ2-7; TRBD2 agrees at 7 bases. Germline CDR1 is MNHEY and CDR2 is SVGAGI. This CDR3 has 16 residues. The CDR3 loop reads CAGSYAPSGLAYEQYF. The CDR3 DNA is TGTGCCGGCAGTTACGCGCCTAGCGGCTTGGCCTACGAGCAGTACTTC.

This clone appeared a few times. V usage is TRBV9 and J usage is TRBJ2-2; TRBD2 matches 8 bases. V lost 4 bases to trimming and J lost 4 bases; unmatched junction nucleotides: 9. Germline values: CDR1 SGDLS, CDR2 YYNGEE. The length of the CDR3 is 16 residues. CDR3 protein: CASSQDSGIGTGELFF. The CDR3 DNA follows: TGTGCCAGCAGCCAGGATAGCGGGATAGGCACCGGGGAGCTGTTTTTT.

This chain links TRBV5-1 with TRBJ2-1; 9 bases fit TRBD2. CDR3 length: 15 amino acids. V was pared by 5 bases and J by 8 bases, with 11 bases of the junction left unmatched. The germline gives CDR1 SGHRS, CDR2 YFSETQ. Written as DNA, the CDR3 is TGCGCCAGCAGTTTCCGAGGCGGGACTAGCTATGAGCAGTTCTTC. It yields the protein CASSFRGGTSYEQFF.